The 21 T cell receptor beta chains in this list originate from one sample, sequenced in a study of regulatory T cells in long-lasting Graves disease (dated by TCRdb to the early 2020s). The time point label corresponds to: newly diagnosed GD, antithyroid drugs for less than 3 months. For both TCR sequencing and RNA sequencing, RNA was extracted from PBMCs using TRIzol. Library creation used multiplex PCR. TCRdb records Illumina HiSeq 4000 as the sequencer. iRepertoire HTBI primers and Arm-PCR amplification of CDR3 regions were used to construct TCR beta libraries. TCRdb reanalyzed the raw reads on its own, using fastp at Q25 for trimming and MiXCR for clone calling, and kept in-frame beta chains. Rows are combined by CDR3 protein, so each entry shows the most common genes and DNA. In this sample the table shows roughly 360,000 distinct CDR3 sequences, about an eighth of which occur a single time. Under 20% of the sample is held by the ten biggest clonotypes.

These data were also reused for a study on T cells in Graves' hyperthyroidism and ophthalmopathy.

The sequencing used peripheral blood mononuclear cells (PBMCs), collected at new diagnosis, from a patient treated with antithyroid drugs. The receptor source for this set is a woman aged 18-29 years with Graves disease. Donor details come from another sample of the same person, matched by shared clones.

This clonotype was counted ten times or more. The chain recombines TRBV12-3 or TRBV12-4 with TRBJ1-5; a weak D match, TRBD1 (6 bases). Deletions cut 8 bases from V and 0 bases from J, with 14 bases between. The CDR3 has 15 amino acids. The CDR3 coding sequence is TGTGCCAGCGCCCAGGCCAGGGGTAGCAATCAGCCCCAGCATTTT. Its translation is CASAQARGSNQPQHF.

This clonotype was observed at least ten times. The chain is built from TRBV12-3 or TRBV12-4 and TRBJ2-7, with D possibly being TRBD1 (6 bases). This CDR3 has 14 residues. V lost 5 bases, J lost 2 bases, and 13 bases lay in between. As DNA, the CDR3 is TGTGCCAGCAGTACCCGGGACACACCCTACGAGCAGTACTTC. Residues: CASSTRDTPYEQYF.

In this sample, this clonotype turned up a few times. The chain links TRBV4-2 to TRBJ2-3, with 14 bases matching TRBD2. This CDR3 has 16 residues. CDR1 is LGHNA, CDR2 YNFKEQ, per germline. The V and J ends lost 2 bases and 4 bases, in that order; junction bases with no gene match: 2. CDR3 sequence reads: CASSQRLAGGPDTQYF. The DNA of the CDR3 is TGTGCCAGCAGCCAACGACTAGCGGGGGGGCCAGATACGCAGTATTTT.

This clonotype came up many times. It may be a read error: a sequence one base away is much more abundant. This sequence joins TRBV12-3 or TRBV12-4 and TRBJ1-1; 8 bases map to TRBD1. The CDR3 loop spans 12 amino acids. With 5 bases clipped from V and 5 bases from J, the junction kept 1 base outside the gene matches. The chain's CDR3 is CASSHRGTEAFF. The CDR3 DNA sequence: TGTGCCAGCAGTCACAGGGGGACTGAAGCTTTCTTT.

This clonotype was seen a handful of times. V and J are TRBV6-4 and TRBJ2-3, with 8 bases aligning to TRBD2. From germline, CDR1 is MRHNA and CDR2 SNTAGT. This CDR3 is 14 amino acids long. V lost 4 bases and J lost 3; bases outside the gene matches: 3. DNA of the CDR3: TGTGCCAGCAGTGCCGAGCGGGAGACAGATACGCAGTATTTT. This translates into CASSAERETDTQYF.

The chain has TRBV18 and TRBJ2-1; 7 bases align to TRBD1. Trimming removed 5 bases from V and 6 bases from J; junction bases left unmatched: 7. CDR1 is KGHSH, CDR2 LQKENI, per germline. The CDR3 sequence is 14 residues long. The CDR3 coding sequence is TGTGCCAGCTCAAGCGACAGGGTCTTCAATGAGCAGTTCTTC. Encoded protein: CASSSDRVFNEQFF.

This chain joins TRBV3-1 and TRBJ2-1; D possibly corresponds to TRBD2 (6 bases). V lost 6 bases, J lost 9 bases, and 18 bases lay in between. The CDR3 runs 14 residues. Germline-derived CDR1 and CDR2 are LGHDT and YNNKEL (reference sequence). The CDR3 DNA is TGTGCCAGCAGGTCGGGAGCCCCTCATATTGAGCAGTTCTTC. This codes for CASRSGAPHIEQFF.

This clonotype was detected many times. The chain couples TRBV5-6 to TRBJ1-4; no definite D call. In germline, CDR1 is SGHDT, CDR2 YYEEEE. The CDR3 runs 13 residues. V lost 0 bases and J 7 bases, leaving 7 bases between the germline ends. CDR3 sequence (DNA): TGTGCCAGCAGCTTGGGACGGGGTGAAAAACTGTTTTTT. Translating it yields CASSLGRGEKLFF.

This clonotype was counted ten times or more. The rearrangement joins TRBV6-5 to TRBJ2-5; D could derive from TRBD1 or TRBD2 (5 bases each). Per germline, CDR1 MNHEY and CDR2 SVGAGI. The CDR3 covers 16 residues. V was trimmed by 0 bases and J by 2 bases, leaving 13 bases between them. The CDR3 protein is CASSYSGVGSQETQYF. In DNA, the CDR3 is TGTGCCAGCAGTTACTCGGGGGTAGGGTCTCAAGAGACCCAGTACTTC.

V usage is TRBV9 and J usage is TRBJ2-4; 9 bases are a match to TRBD1. This CDR3 has 14 residues. CDR1 is SGDLS and CDR2 is YYNGEE in the germline V gene. J was trimmed by 6 bases and V by 5 bases; bases with no gene match: 6. In DNA, the CDR3 is TGTGCCAGCAGTACAGGGGGCGCGGGAAACATTCAGTACTTC. Amino acid sequence: CASSTGGAGNIQYF.

This clonotype has only a few counts. Given a much more abundant clone one base away, this may be a read error. This chain uses TRBV12-3 or TRBV12-4 with TRBJ1-5; D perhaps matches TRBD1 (5 bases). V lost 5 bases to trimming and J lost 2 bases, with 13 bases between them. CDR3 size: 15 residues. The CDR3 loop is CASSDTGYGNQPQHF. CDR3 sequence (DNA): TGTGCCAGCAGTGATACAGGTTATGGCAATCAGCCCCAGCATTTT.

The sample holds many counts of this clonotype. The chain carries TRBV27 and TRBJ2-7, with D uncertain. The length of the CDR3 is 13 residues. Germline assignment: CDR1 MNHEY and CDR2 SMNVEV (reference sequence). Trimming cost V 2 bases and J 6 bases, with 11 bases left between them. The CDR3 is CASSLAPMVEQYF. As DNA, the CDR3 is TGTGCCAGCAGTTTAGCGCCCATGGTCGAGCAGTACTTC.

Many counts were recorded for this clonotype. This chain uses TRBV9 with TRBJ2-3; a weak D match, TRBD2 (6 bases). V was shortened by 0 bases and J by 4 bases, with 18 bases between the two germline ends. The germline CDR1 and CDR2 sequences are SGDLS and YYNGEE. The CDR3 has 17 residues. The CDR3 loop reads CASSVAGSGGWADTQYF. The CDR3 coding sequence is TGTGCCAGCAGCGTAGCTGGTAGCGGTGGTTGGGCAGATACGCAGTATTTT.

This clonotype was recorded many times. CDR3 sequence: CASSTDLYTGELFF. The CDR3 nucleotides read TGTGCCAGCAGCACCGACCTTTACACCGGGGAGCTGTTTTTT. The J gene is TRBJ2-2, the V gene TRBV7-8; D remains unclear. Trimming took 5 bases from V and 3 from J, leaving 10 bases between them. CDR1 and CDR2 from the germline V gene are SGHVS and FQNEAQ. The CDR3 is 14 residues long.

This clonotype appeared many times. J is TRBJ1-6 and V is TRBV2, with 10 bases aligning to TRBD1. The V segment lost 3 bases and the J segment 7 bases; nucleotides outside the gene matches: 9. The CDR3 has 17 residues. Per germline, CDR1 SNHLY and CDR2 FYNNEI. CDR3 amino acids: CASSDMGTGDRNSPLHF. The CDR3 DNA follows: TGTGCCAGCAGTGATATGGGGACAGGGGACAGGAATTCACCCCTCCACTTT.

The chain employs TRBV20-1 and TRBJ1-6; D may be TRBD1 (5 bases). The CDR3 has 12 residues. CDR1 is DFQATT and CDR2 is SNEGSKA in the germline V gene (reference sequence). Trimming removed 5 bases from V and 18 bases from J, with 20 bases in between. The CDR3 sequence is CSALKSEGTPHF. Here the CDR3 DNA reads TGCAGTGCTCTCAAATCGGAAGGGACCCCCCACTTT.

This clonotype was counted only a few times. V gene TRBV4-1 combines with J gene TRBJ2-2; 10 bases line up with TRBD2. The CDR3 length is 15 residues. V dropped 2 bases and J dropped 6; count of bases not matched to a gene: 3. Germline CDR1 MGHRA, CDR2 YSYEKL. The CDR3 DNA is TGCGCCAGCAGCCAACCTAGCGGGAGTCCCGGGGAGCTGTTTTTT. Its translation is CASSQPSGSPGELFF.

This clonotype was detected many times. In nucleotides, the CDR3 is TGTGCCAGCAGCAACCGGGACAGGGCCTACGAGCAGTACTTC. Translation gives CASSNRDRAYEQYF. This chain joins TRBV7-8 and TRBJ2-7, with 9 nucleotides matching TRBD1. CDR1 and CDR2 from the germline V gene are SGHVS and FQNEAQ. J gave up 2 bases and V 5 bases, and 4 bases lay outside the gene matches. The CDR3 length is 14 residues.

The rearrangement uses TRBV20-1 and TRBJ1-2, with D tentatively TRBD1 (5 bases). Germline loops: CDR1 DFQATT, CDR2 SNEGSKA (reference sequence). The CDR3 is made up of 15 amino acids. The V end lost 0 bases, the J end lost 8 bases, and 19 bases lay between the germline ends. CDR3 sequence: CSARDFLKGISGYTF. CDR3 DNA: TGCAGTGCTAGAGATTTCCTAAAGGGGATAAGCGGCTACACCTTC.

This clonotype was counted many times. The chain carries TRBV6-1 and TRBJ2-1; 15 positions match TRBD2. This CDR3 is built from 18 residues. J gave up 0 bases and V 7 bases, and 7 bases lay outside the gene matches. Germline values: CDR1 MNHNS, CDR2 SASEGT. The CDR3 reads CASKPGLAGGGSYNEQFF. The CDR3 nucleotides are TGTGCCAGCAAACCGGGACTAGCGGGAGGAGGCTCCTACAATGAGCAGTTCTTC.

This clonotype was detected only a few times. The chain is built from TRBV20-1 and TRBJ2-5, with 8 nucleotides matching TRBD1. The CDR3 consists of 14 residues. V lost 0 bases to trimming and J lost 3 bases; unmatched junction nucleotides: 3. In germline, CDR1 is DFQATT, CDR2 SNEGSKA (reference sequence). CDR3 sequence (DNA): TGCAGTGCTAGAGAGGCAGGGGGCAAAGAGACCCAGTACTTC. Amino acid sequence: CSAREAGGKETQYF.